The 9 T cell receptor beta chains given below trace back to one sample, sequenced in a study of shared clonotypes between healthy human individuals (dated by TCRdb to about 2020). CD8 naive samples were CD45RO-negative cells positively selected for CCR7, giving a CD45RA+CCR7+ population that excluded TemRA cells. Library preparation employed the immunoSEQ multiplex PCR assay. TCRdb's version of the immuneACCESS table is confined to in-frame rearrangements and falls short of the full clone set. An unresolved V gene accounts for under half of the shortfall where checked; the remainder is of unknown origin. The sample has roughly 2,000,000 clones on record, 90% to 95% of them singletons. 1.5% to 2% of the sample goes to the ten largest clones. Sequencing input: naive CD8+ T cells from PBMCs. The cell subset or site label of this sample denotes: CD45RA+CCR7+. These receptors came from a man aged 18 to 30 in good health. Some clones in this sample may be carry-over from other donors' samples.

The J gene is TRBJ2-1, the V gene TRBV7-8, with 14 bases matching TRBD2. The CDR3 has 15 residues. V was pared by 5 bases and J by 8 bases, with 5 bases of the junction left unmatched. Germline-derived CDR1 and CDR2 are SGHVS and FQNEAQ. CDR3 nucleotide sequence: TGTGCCAGCAGCCCGGGACTAGCGGGAGTGGATGAGCAGTTCTTC. Its protein product is CASSPGLAGVDEQFF.

The chain combines TRBV2 with TRBJ2-1; TRBD2 matches at 7 bases. The germline CDR1 and CDR2 sequences are SNHLY and FYNNEI. The V segment lost 7 bases and the J segment 2 bases; nucleotides outside the gene matches: 8. This CDR3 contains 15 residues. The CDR3 nucleotides are TGTGCCAGCAAGGAGGGCGGGGGACCCTACAATGAGCAGTTCTTC. Translation gives CASKEGGGPYNEQFF. Using reference TRBV2 and TRBJ2-1 for the parts outside the CDR3, the full variable domain is EPEVTQTPSHQVTQMGQEVILRCVPISNHLYFYWYRQILGQKVEFLVSFYNNEISEKSEIFDDQFSVERPDGSNFTLKIRSTKLEDSAMYFCASKEGGGPYNEQFFGPGTRLTVL.

The chain uses TRBV29-1 and TRBJ2-7; 9 bases agree with TRBD2. After removal of 4 bases from V and 2 bases from J, the junction contained 3 bases not matched to a gene. Germline CDR1 SQVTM, CDR2 ANQGSEA. The CDR3 extends over 13 amino acids. DNA for the CDR3: TGCAGCGTTGTGGGCGGGAGGGCCTACGAGCAGTACTTC. Protein sequence: CSVVGGRAYEQYF.

The V gene is TRBV9, the J gene TRBJ2-5; 10 nucleotides line up with TRBD1. The CDR3 is 17 amino acids. CDR1 is SGDLS, CDR2 YYNGEE, per germline. V lost 0 bases and J lost 3; bases outside the gene matches: 8. The CDR3 sequence is CASSVETGTGDEETQYF. The CDR3 nucleotides are TGTGCCAGCAGCGTAGAGACCGGGACAGGGGACGAAGAGACCCAGTACTTC.

CDR3 residues: CASSLEAGWNTEAFF. The DNA for the CDR3 is TGTGCCAGCAGCTTAGAGGCAGGTTGGAACACTGAAGCTTTCTTT. The chain carries TRBV11-2 and TRBJ1-1; no reliable D call. In germline, CDR1 is SGHAT, CDR2 FQNNGV. This CDR3 contains 15 residues. Trimming shortened V by 0 bases and J by 1 base, and 9 bases separated the two germline ends.

This sequence joins TRBV4-1 and TRBJ2-7; TRBD2 agrees at 8 bases. The germline gives CDR1 MGHRA, CDR2 YSYEKL. This CDR3 has 16 residues. V gave up 4 bases and J gave up 1 base; unmatched junction bases: 9. Here the CDR3 reads CASSLIGGGSSYEQYF. The CDR3 coding sequence is TGCGCCAGCAGCCTAATCGGGGGGGGTTCTTCCTACGAGCAGTACTTC.

J is TRBJ2-2 and V is TRBV27; the D gene could be TRBD1 or TRBD2 (5 bases each). The CDR3 extends over 15 amino acids. Germline V gives CDR1 MNHEY, CDR2 SMNVEV (reference sequence). The V end was cut by 3 bases, the J end by 4 bases, with 12 bases between. The CDR3 coding sequence is TGTGCCAGCAGTTTTATTGGGACGTCCACCGGGGAGCTGTTTTTT. The encoded protein is CASSFIGTSTGELFF.

This chain uses TRBV29-1 with TRBJ1-3, with a possible D match to TRBD1 (6 bases). Germline-derived CDR1 and CDR2 are SQVTM and ANQGSEA. The ends were cut back, 2 bases at V and 5 bases at J, with 25 bases in the middle. This CDR3 is 18 amino acids long. The CDR3 DNA reads as TGCAGCGTTGAACTCCCACTTATTGGGGGGGCGAACAGAAACACCATATATTTT. This gives the protein CSVELPLIGGANRNTIYF. Variable domain in full (rest from reference TRBV29-1 and TRBJ1-3): SAVISQKPSRDICQRGTSLTIQCQVDSQVTMMFWYRQQPGQSLTLIATANQGSEATYESGFVIDKFPISRPNLTFSTLTVSNMSPEDSSIYLCSVELPLIGGANRNTIYFGEGSWLTVV.

As regards this clone: Other DNA variants within this sample encode the same CDR3. The V and J genes are TRBV29-1 and TRBJ2-7; 7 positions match TRBD1. With 5 bases clipped from V and 4 bases from J, the junction kept 2 bases outside the gene matches. This CDR3 contains 11 residues. CDR1 is SQVTM and CDR2 is ANQGSEA in the germline V gene. For the CDR3, the DNA is TGCAGCGTTTCACAGGGGTACGAGCAGTACTTC. Amino acid sequence: CSVSQGYEQYF.